The 13 T cell receptor beta chains in this list originate from one sample, sequenced in a study of identical twins. One entry per CDR3 protein, called by TCRdb with MiXCR from the 5' RACE reads. The sample lists hundreds of thousands of distinct CDR3 sequences; over 15% were seen once. This sample also appeared in a second study, on T cells expressing NK-cell markers.

The sample was PBMCs. The receptor set was obtained from a woman aged 18-30 years in good health.

This clonotype was recorded a few times. This chain connects TRBV11-1 to TRBJ2-1; 9 positions match TRBD2. In germline, CDR1 is SGHAT, CDR2 FQDESV (reference sequence). Losses at the gene ends were 4 bases for V and 2 bases for J; bases not matched to a gene: 12. The CDR3 totals 18 residues. CDR3 in amino acids: CASSSTPTTSGTYNEQFF. CDR3 nucleotide sequence: TGTGCCAGCAGCTCCACCCCGACGACTAGCGGAACCTACAATGAGCAGTTCTTC.

This chain connects TRBV12-3 or TRBV12-4 to TRBJ2-1; a possible D gene is TRBD2 (7 bases). Trimming left V 7 bases short and J 7 bases short, with 29 bases between. The CDR3 spans 18 residues. The CDR3 nucleotides are TGTGCCAGCACCCCTCTAGGTAAAGGAGCGGGACAAAGGAATGAGCAGTTCTTC. The encoded protein is CASTPLGKGAGQRNEQFF.

The chain recombines TRBV6-1 with TRBJ2-4, with 8 bases fitting TRBD2. The CDR3 is made up of 15 amino acids. Germline V CDR1 and CDR2: MNHNS, SASEGT. The trim removed 5 bases at V and 8 bases at J, leaving 11 bases unmatched. The CDR3 DNA is TGTGCCAGCAGTCCCGGAGGCGGGGGGAGTGACATTCAGTACTTC. Amino acid sequence: CASSPGGGGSDIQYF.

This clonotype has a count of ten or more. The CDR3: CASTGTSGSSYNEQFF. The CDR3 coding sequence is TGTGCCAGCACTGGGACTAGCGGGAGCTCCTACAATGAGCAGTTCTTC. V and J are TRBV12-3 or TRBV12-4 and TRBJ2-1; TRBD2 matches at 14 bases. The CDR3 spans 16 residues. After removal of 7 bases from V and 0 bases from J, the junction contained 2 bases not matched to a gene.

V usage is TRBV5-1 and J usage is TRBJ2-1; possibly TRBD1 for D (6 bases). Trimming removed 4 bases at V and 8 bases at J, with 10 bases between. Germline CDR1 and CDR2: SGHRS and YFSETQ. The CDR3 covers 12 residues. The DNA of the CDR3 is TGCGCCAGCAGCCAACAGGGTCATGAGCAGTTCTTC. It specifies CASSQQGHEQFF. Full variable domain (rest looked up from reference TRBV5-1 and TRBJ2-1): KAGVTQTPRYLIKTRGQQVTLSCSPISGHRSVSWYQQTPGQGLQFLFEYFSETQRNKGNFPGRFSGRQFSNSRSEMNVSTLELGDSALYLCASSQQGHEQFFGPGTRLTVL.

The chain joins TRBV12-3 or TRBV12-4 to TRBJ2-1; D gene ambiguous. The ends were cut back, 8 bases at V and 6 bases at J, with 14 bases in the middle. The CDR3 is made up of 13 amino acids. DNA for the CDR3: TGTGCCAGCCGCCTCTTAGGTGGCAATGAGCAGTTCTTC. This sequence encodes CASRLLGGNEQFF.

The V gene is TRBV27, the J gene TRBJ2-1, with 12 nucleotides matching TRBD2. J was trimmed by 6 bases and V by 6 bases; bases with no gene match: 15. This CDR3 contains 18 residues. Germline loops: CDR1 MNHEY, CDR2 SMNVEV (reference sequence). The CDR3 coding sequence is TGTGCCAGCAGGAAACTAGCGGGGGGTCTTATCTATCGCAATGAGCAGTTCTTC. Residues: CASRKLAGGLIYRNEQFF.

The V gene is TRBV5-1, the J gene TRBJ2-1; the match to TRBD2 covers 7 bases. Germline assignment: CDR1 SGHRS and CDR2 YFSETQ. V was pared by 3 bases and J by 3 bases, with 3 bases of the junction left unmatched. The CDR3 consists of 14 residues. CDR3 protein: CASSSSGDYNEQFF. Written as DNA, the CDR3 is TGCGCCAGCAGCTCTAGCGGAGACTACAATGAGCAGTTCTTC.

This clonotype was detected many times. This chain uses TRBV12-3 or TRBV12-4 with TRBJ1-3; D gene ambiguous. Trimming removed 11 bases at V and 0 bases at J, with 14 bases between. The CDR3 length is 14 residues. CDR3 amino acids: CASKRTSSGNTIYF. The CDR3 bases are TGTGCCTCGAAGCGGACGAGCTCTGGAAACACCATATATTTT.

The chain uses TRBV12-3 or TRBV12-4 and TRBJ2-7; D is unclear. The V end was cut by 0 bases, the J end by 6 bases, with 12 bases between. This CDR3 contains 14 residues. This CDR3 reads CASSLAGVSGEQYF. CDR3 DNA: TGTGCCAGCAGTTTAGCTGGGGTCTCTGGCGAGCAGTACTTC.

This clonotype has just a few counts. The rearrangement links TRBV20-1 to TRBJ2-3; weak D call: TRBD1 (8 bases). The germline V gene encodes CDR1 DFQATT and CDR2 SNEGSKA (reference sequence). Between the trimmed V and J ends, which lost 8 bases and 3 bases, there was a span of 15 bases. CDR3 size: 13 residues. The CDR3 protein is CSPQGGGTDTQYF. The CDR3 DNA sequence: TGCAGTCCACAGGGGGGGGGGACAGATACGCAGTATTTT.

This chain connects TRBV7-6 to TRBJ2-7, with D hard to call. Trimming shortened V by 8 bases and J by 3 bases, and 14 bases separated the two germline ends. The length of the CDR3 is 13 residues. Germline loops: CDR1 SGHVS, CDR2 FNYEAQ. The DNA of the CDR3 is TGTGCCAGCGGCTCCGACTTTAACTACGAGCAGTACTTC. This translates into CASGSDFNYEQYF.

In its sample, this clonotype was seen a few times. CDR3 residues: CASSYSIGSGYTF. The DNA of the CDR3 is TGTGCCAGCAGTTACTCAATAGGGAGCGGCTACACCTTC. V usage is TRBV6-5 and J usage is TRBJ1-2; D gene ambiguous. CDR3 length: 13 residues. V was cut by 0 bases and J by 8 bases, with 10 bases left in between. Germline V gene sequence: CDR1 MNHEY, CDR2 SVGAGI.